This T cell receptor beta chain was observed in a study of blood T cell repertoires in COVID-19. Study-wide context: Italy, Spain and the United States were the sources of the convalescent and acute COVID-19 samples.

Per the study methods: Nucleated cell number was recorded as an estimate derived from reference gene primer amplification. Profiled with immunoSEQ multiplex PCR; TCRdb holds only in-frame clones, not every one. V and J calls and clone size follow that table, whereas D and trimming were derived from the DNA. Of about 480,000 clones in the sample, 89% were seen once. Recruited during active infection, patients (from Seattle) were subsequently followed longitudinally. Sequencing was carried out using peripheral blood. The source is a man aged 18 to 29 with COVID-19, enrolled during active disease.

The CDR3 reads CASSIGQGTAYEQYF. The CDR3 region has the DNA TGTGCCAGTAGTATAGGACAGGGCACAGCTTACGAGCAGTACTTC. The chain combines TRBV19 with TRBJ2-7; TRBD1 matches at 7 bases. This CDR3 region has 15 residues. V was pared by 1 base and J by 4 bases, with 7 bases of the junction left unmatched. In germline, CDR1 is LNHDA, CDR2 SQIVND (reference sequence).